A single sample is the source of the 20 T cell receptor beta chains below, sequenced in a study of blood T cells in healthy people across ages. PCR was performed a second time for about 6 to 12 cycles using a sample-barcoded 5' primer and a J-beta primer mix. One entry per CDR3 protein, called by TCRdb with MiXCR from the 5' RACE reads. The data contain hundreds of thousands of distinct CDR3 sequences, 25% to 30% of them singletons. Sequenced: blood. These receptors all stem from a woman older than 75 in good health.

This clonotype has a count of ten or more. A much larger clonotype is one base distant, so this may be a read error. The rearrangement uses TRBV2 and TRBJ2-5, with D perhaps TRBD1 or TRBD2 (7 bases each). Germline values: CDR1 SNHLY, CDR2 FYNNEI. Between the trimmed V and J ends, which lost 6 bases and 11 bases, there was a span of 19 bases. The CDR3 has 13 amino acids. CDR3 loop: CASSRGGINEQYF. DNA for the CDR3: TGTGCCAGCAGCAGGGGGGGGATCAATGAGCAGTACTTC.

This clonotype was detected ten times or more. The rearrangement uses TRBV4-2 and TRBJ2-5; D is unclear. Germline V gene lookup returns CDR1 LGHNA and CDR2 YNFKEQ. The V end lost 6 bases, the J end lost 2 bases, and 16 bases lay between the germline ends. This CDR3 contains 15 residues. This CDR3 reads CASSPSSYSQETQYF. DNA for the CDR3: TGTGCCAGCAGTCCAAGTTCTTACAGTCAAGAGACCCAGTACTTC.

This clonotype was picked up a small number of times. Possible read error: a much larger clone is one base away. The CDR3 is CASSWRPPSYNEQFF. DNA of the CDR3: TGCGCCAGCAGCTGGAGGCCCCCTTCCTACAATGAGCAGTTCTTC. V and J are TRBV5-1 and TRBJ2-1, with D perhaps TRBD2 (5 bases). V was shortened by 3 bases and J by 1 base, with 11 bases between the two germline ends. Looked up from germline, CDR1 is SGHRS and CDR2 is YFSETQ. The CDR3 sequence is 15 residues long.

This chain uses TRBV7-2 with TRBJ1-1, with D perhaps TRBD1 (5 bases). This CDR3 comprises 14 residues. Germline CDR1 and CDR2: SGHTA and FQGNSA. The V gene lost 5 bases and the J gene lost 4 bases, with 14 bases spanning the gap. In nucleotides, the CDR3 is TGTGCCAGCAGCGTAGGTTGGGGGACCACTGAAGCTTTCTTT. It encodes CASSVGWGTTEAFF.

Many counts were recorded for this clonotype. V and J are TRBV7-9 and TRBJ2-5; no reliable D call. V lost 4 bases and J 4 bases, leaving 13 bases between the germline ends. The CDR3 length is 14 residues. CDR1 and CDR2 (germline): SEHNR, FQNEAQ (reference sequence). In DNA form, the CDR3 reads TGTGCCAGCAGCTCCGGCAATAGTCGAGAGACCCAGTACTTC. As protein: CASSSGNSRETQYF.

This clonotype was counted ten times or more. This chain links TRBV5-4 with TRBJ2-7, with a possible D match to TRBD2 (5 bases). Germline lookup yields CDR1 SGHNT and CDR2 YYREEE (reference sequence). Trimming stripped 4 bases from V and 5 bases from J, with 13 bases between. There are 13 residues in the CDR3. CDR3 nucleotide sequence: TGTGCCAGCAGCGTCACGGGGTTCAACGAGCAGTACTTC. Protein sequence: CASSVTGFNEQYF.

This clonotype came up a few times. The V call is TRBV3-1, the J call TRBJ2-3; 10 bases match TRBD2. CDR1 and CDR2 from the germline V gene are LGHDT and YNNKEL (reference sequence). This CDR3 is built from 15 residues. J gave up 3 bases and V 3 bases, and 3 bases lay outside the gene matches. CDR3 residues: CASSHERGGTDTQYF. The CDR3 nucleotides are TGTGCCAGCAGCCACGAGCGGGGGGGTACAGATACGCAGTATTTT.

At least ten counts were recorded for this clonotype. This may be a read error, as it is one base from a much larger clone. This rearrangement joins TRBV12-3 or TRBV12-4 to TRBJ2-5; maybe TRBD2 (7 bases). CDR3 length: 15 residues. The V end was cut by 3 bases, the J end by 11 bases, with 22 bases between. The CDR3, as DNA: TGTGCCAGCAGTTTTTATGGGGGGGGGGCCAATGAGCAGTACTTC. It translates to CASSFYGGGANEQYF.

The gene calls are TRBV7-2 and TRBJ2-1; 9 nucleotides agree with TRBD2. The CDR3 runs 14 residues. Germline V gene sequence: CDR1 SGHTA, CDR2 FQGNSA. The junction had 2 bases not matched to a gene; V was cut back by 1 base and J by 7 bases. The CDR3 loop reads CASSLGRGGNEQFF. The CDR3, as DNA: TGTGCCAGCAGCTTAGGGCGGGGGGGTAATGAGCAGTTCTTC.

At least ten counts were recorded for this clonotype. The gene calls are TRBV20-1 and TRBJ2-7, with 9 bases matching TRBD1. The CDR3 runs 13 residues. The trim removed 6 bases at V and 6 bases at J, leaving 9 bases unmatched. The germline V gene has CDR1 DFQATT and CDR2 SNEGSKA (reference sequence). The CDR3: CSALPGQGSEQYF. CDR3 in DNA: TGCAGTGCACTGCCGGGACAGGGATCCGAGCAGTACTTC.

This clonotype occurred many times. The chain uses TRBV7-2 and TRBJ2-3; D may be TRBD2 (5 bases). Germline CDR1 is SGHTA and CDR2 is FQGNSA. The V end lost 5 bases, the J end lost 2 bases, and 14 bases lay between the germline ends. This CDR3 contains 15 residues. Here the CDR3 reads CASSTRPRTTDTQYF. The CDR3 region has the DNA TGTGCCAGCAGCACTAGACCGAGAACCACAGATACGCAGTATTTT.

This clonotype was detected ten times or more. The V gene is TRBV9, the J gene TRBJ2-2, with D perhaps TRBD1 (5 bases). V gave up 0 bases and J gave up 0 bases, with 6 bases separating them. Per germline, CDR1 SGDLS and CDR2 YYNGEE. The CDR3 contains 15 residues. The CDR3 loop is CASSVAGTNTGELFF. The CDR3 DNA is TGTGCCAGCAGCGTAGCAGGGACGAACACCGGGGAGCTGTTTTTT.

This clonotype has at least ten counts. V and J are TRBV20-1 and TRBJ2-3, with 9 bases matching TRBD2. The junction had 10 bases not matched to a gene; V was cut back by 3 bases and J by 3 bases. The germline CDR1 and CDR2 sequences are DFQATT and SNEGSKA (reference sequence). The CDR3 length is 16 residues. The CDR3, as DNA: TGCAGTGCTAGGGTGATGTCTAGCGGGGTTACAGATACGCAGTATTTT. It specifies CSARVMSSGVTDTQYF.

This clonotype was found many times. This chain links TRBV9 with TRBJ2-3; D not resolved. Germline V gives CDR1 SGDLS, CDR2 YYNGEE. V lost 4 bases and J 4 bases, leaving 10 bases between the germline ends. The length of the CDR3 is 13 residues. The CDR3: CASSSPPPDTQYF. The CDR3 DNA follows: TGTGCCAGCAGCTCCCCCCCCCCAGATACGCAGTATTTT.

As for this clonotype: Relative to the germline gene, one junction end is altered; a read error may explain this. This chain's CDR3 is CSATHRQQEINYDYTF. In nucleotides, the CDR3 is TGCAGTGCTACCCACAGACAGCAGGAGATTAACTATGACTACACCTTC. The gene calls are TRBV20-1 and TRBJ1-2, with a tentative D call TRBD1 (5 bases). This CDR3 region has 16 residues. The germline V gene encodes CDR1 DFQATT and CDR2 SNEGSKA (reference sequence).

A few counts support this clonotype. A much more abundant neighbour one base away suggests this may be a read error. The chain links TRBV5-1 to TRBJ2-7; the match to TRBD2 covers 7 bases. Trimming cost V 5 bases and J 3 bases; bases outside gene matches: 11. Per germline, CDR1 SGHRS and CDR2 YFSETQ. CDR3 length: 15 residues. The CDR3 spells CASRPGGAQGYEQYF. The CDR3 bases are TGCGCCAGCAGGCCGGGGGGAGCGCAGGGCTACGAGCAGTACTTC.

The rearrangement joins TRBV20-1 to TRBJ2-5; D may be TRBD2 (5 bases). Looked up from germline, CDR1 is DFQATT and CDR2 is SNEGSKA (reference sequence). CDR3 length: 11 residues. V lost 1 base, J lost 11 bases, and 11 bases lay in between. The CDR3 sequence is CSARAQAEQYF. The CDR3 bases are TGCAGTGCTAGAGCTCAAGCGGAGCAGTACTTC.

The chain joins TRBV5-1 to TRBJ2-1; 8 bases match TRBD1. This CDR3 comprises 14 residues. Unmatched junction bases numbered 7, after V lost 4 bases and J lost 7 bases. Germline lookup yields CDR1 SGHRS and CDR2 YFSETQ. The CDR3 here is CASSHPGQENEQFF. The CDR3 DNA follows: TGCGCCAGCAGCCACCCGGGACAGGAAAATGAGCAGTTCTTC.

This clonotype was seen at least ten times. J is TRBJ2-1 and V is TRBV7-2; the D is unclear. CDR1 and CDR2 (germline): SGHTA, FQGNSA. The V and J ends lost 3 bases and 2 bases respectively, with 5 bases between them. The CDR3 is 13 amino acids. The CDR3 is CASSLRPYNEQFF. The CDR3 DNA sequence: TGTGCCAGCAGCTTGCGACCCTACAATGAGCAGTTCTTC.

This clonotype was observed many times. This chain uses TRBV6-5 with TRBJ1-1, with D tentatively TRBD1 (6 bases). The CDR3 runs to 13 residues. From germline, CDR1 is MNHEY and CDR2 SVGAGI. The V gene lost 2 bases and the J gene lost 8 bases, with 12 bases spanning the gap. The CDR3 is CASSYQGISEAFF. The DNA of the CDR3 is TGTGCCAGCAGTTACCAGGGGATATCAGAAGCTTTCTTT.